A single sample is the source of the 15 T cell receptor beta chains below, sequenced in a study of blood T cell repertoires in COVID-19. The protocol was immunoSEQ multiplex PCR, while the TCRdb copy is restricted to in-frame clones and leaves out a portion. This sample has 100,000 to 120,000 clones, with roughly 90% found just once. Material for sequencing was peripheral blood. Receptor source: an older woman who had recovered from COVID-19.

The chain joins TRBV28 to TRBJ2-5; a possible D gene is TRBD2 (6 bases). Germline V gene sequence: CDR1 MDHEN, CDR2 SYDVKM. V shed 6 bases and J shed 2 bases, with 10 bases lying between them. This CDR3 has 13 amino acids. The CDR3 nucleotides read TGTGCCAGCAGCCCAGGGACTCAAGAGACCCAGTACTTC. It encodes CASSPGTQETQYF.

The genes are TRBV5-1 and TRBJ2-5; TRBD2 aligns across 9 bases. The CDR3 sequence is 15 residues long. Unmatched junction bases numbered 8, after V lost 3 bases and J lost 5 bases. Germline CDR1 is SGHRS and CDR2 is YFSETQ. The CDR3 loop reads CASSWGTSPGETQYF. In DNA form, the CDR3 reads TGCGCCAGCAGCTGGGGGACTAGCCCGGGGGAGACCCAGTACTTC.

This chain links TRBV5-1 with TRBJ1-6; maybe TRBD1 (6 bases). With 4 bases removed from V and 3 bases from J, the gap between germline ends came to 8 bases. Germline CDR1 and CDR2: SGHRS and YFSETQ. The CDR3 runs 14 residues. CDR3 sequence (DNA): TGCGCCAGCAGCCAGGGGAACTATAATTCACCCCTCCACTTT. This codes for CASSQGNYNSPLHF.

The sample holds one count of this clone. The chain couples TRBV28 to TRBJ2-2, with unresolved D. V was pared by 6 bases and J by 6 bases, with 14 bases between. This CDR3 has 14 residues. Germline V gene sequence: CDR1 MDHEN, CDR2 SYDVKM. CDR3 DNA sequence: TGTGCCAGCAGGAAATCCGGAGCAGCCGGGGAGCTGTTTTTT. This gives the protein CASRKSGAAGELFF.

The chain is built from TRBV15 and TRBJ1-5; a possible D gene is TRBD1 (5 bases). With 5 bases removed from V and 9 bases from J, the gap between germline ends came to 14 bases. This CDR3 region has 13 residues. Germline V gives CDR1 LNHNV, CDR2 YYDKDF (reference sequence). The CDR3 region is CATSFQQVRPQHF. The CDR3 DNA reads TGTGCCACCAGCTTTCAACAGGTTCGGCCCCAGCATTTT.

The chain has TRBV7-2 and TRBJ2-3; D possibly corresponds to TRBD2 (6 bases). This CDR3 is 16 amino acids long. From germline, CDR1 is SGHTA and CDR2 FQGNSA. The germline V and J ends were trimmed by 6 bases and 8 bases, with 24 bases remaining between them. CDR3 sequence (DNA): TGTGCCAGCAGTCGAGGCGGGGTGGCTCCCCCTCCTACGCAGTATTTT. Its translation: CASSRGGVAPPPTQYF.

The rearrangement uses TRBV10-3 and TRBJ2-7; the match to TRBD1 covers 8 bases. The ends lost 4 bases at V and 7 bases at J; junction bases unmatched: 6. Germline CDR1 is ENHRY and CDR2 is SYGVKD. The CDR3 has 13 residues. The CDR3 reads CAISGGDRSEQYF. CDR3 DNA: TGTGCCATCAGTGGGGGGGACAGGTCAGAGCAGTACTTC.

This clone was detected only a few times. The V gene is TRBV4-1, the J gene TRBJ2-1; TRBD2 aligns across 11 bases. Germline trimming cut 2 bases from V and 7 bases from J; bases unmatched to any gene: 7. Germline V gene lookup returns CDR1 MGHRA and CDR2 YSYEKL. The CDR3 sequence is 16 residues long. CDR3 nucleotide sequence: TGCGCCAGCAGCCAATACGGGACTAGCGGTTGGAATGAGCAGTTCTTC. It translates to CASSQYGTSGWNEQFF.

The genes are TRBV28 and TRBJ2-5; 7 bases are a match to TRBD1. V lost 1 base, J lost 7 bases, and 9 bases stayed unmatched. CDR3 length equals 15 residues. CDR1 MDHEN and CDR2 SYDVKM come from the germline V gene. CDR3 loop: CASSLSQGVTWTQYF. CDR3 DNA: TGTGCCAGCAGTTTATCCCAGGGGGTGACTTGGACCCAGTACTTC.

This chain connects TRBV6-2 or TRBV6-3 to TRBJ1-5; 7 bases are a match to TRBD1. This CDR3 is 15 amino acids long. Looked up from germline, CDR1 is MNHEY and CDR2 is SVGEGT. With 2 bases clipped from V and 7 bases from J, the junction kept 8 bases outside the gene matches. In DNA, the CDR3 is TGTGCCAGCAGTTACCATGGACAGGCTAGCCAGCCCCAGCATTTT. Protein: CASSYHGQASQPQHF.

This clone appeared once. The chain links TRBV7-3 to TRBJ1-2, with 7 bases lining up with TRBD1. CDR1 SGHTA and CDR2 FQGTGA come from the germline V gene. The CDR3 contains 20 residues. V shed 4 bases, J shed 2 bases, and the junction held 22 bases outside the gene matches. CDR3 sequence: CASSSHGGDRDLPSNYGYTF. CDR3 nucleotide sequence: TGTGCCAGCAGCTCCCATGGGGGCGACAGGGATCTTCCATCGAACTATGGCTACACCTTC.

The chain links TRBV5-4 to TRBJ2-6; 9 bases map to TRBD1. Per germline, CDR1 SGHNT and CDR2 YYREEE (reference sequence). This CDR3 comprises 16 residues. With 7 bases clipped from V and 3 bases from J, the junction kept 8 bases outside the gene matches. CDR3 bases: TGTGCCAGCGAGGGACAGGGTGATCTTGGGGCCAACGTCCTGACTTTC. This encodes CASEGQGDLGANVLTF.

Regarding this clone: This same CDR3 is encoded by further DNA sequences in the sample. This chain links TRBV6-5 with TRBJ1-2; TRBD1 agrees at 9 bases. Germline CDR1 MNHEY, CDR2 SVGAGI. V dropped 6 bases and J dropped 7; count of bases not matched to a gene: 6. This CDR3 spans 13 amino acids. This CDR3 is CASRQQGAGGYTF. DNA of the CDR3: TGTGCCAGCAGGCAACAGGGGGCGGGTGGCTACACCTTC.

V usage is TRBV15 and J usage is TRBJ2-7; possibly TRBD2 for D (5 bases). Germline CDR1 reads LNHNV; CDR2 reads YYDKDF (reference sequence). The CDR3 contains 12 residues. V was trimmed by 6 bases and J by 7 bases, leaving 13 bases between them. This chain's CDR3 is CATRGEVEEQYF. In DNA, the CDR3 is TGTGCCACCAGGGGAGAGGTAGAGGAGCAGTACTTC.

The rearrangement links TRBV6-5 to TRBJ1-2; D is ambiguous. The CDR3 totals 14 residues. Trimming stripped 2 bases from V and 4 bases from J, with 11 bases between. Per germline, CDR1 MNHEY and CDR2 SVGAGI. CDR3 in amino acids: CASSYGGQPYGYTF. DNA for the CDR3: TGTGCCAGCAGTTACGGAGGGCAGCCCTATGGCTACACCTTC.